These 17 T cell receptor beta chains originate from one sample sequenced in a study of regulatory T cells in long-lasting Graves disease. Combining iRepertoire HTBI primers with Arm-PCR of CDR3 regions, the authors built TCR beta libraries. TCRdb re-derived calls from the multiplex PCR reads in MiXCR, one entry per CDR3 protein. The data contain around 400,000 distinct CDR3 sequences, 12% of them singletons. Sample time point: newly diagnosed GD, antithyroid drugs for less than 3 months. Scientists built the TCR library using RNA that was extracted from PBMCs. The sample also formed part of further work on T cells in Graves' hyperthyroidism and ophthalmopathy.

Specimen: peripheral blood mononuclear cells (PBMCs), collected at new diagnosis, from a patient treated with antithyroid drugs. All receptors derive from a woman younger than 30 with Graves disease.

The sample holds many counts of this clonotype. CDR3 sequence (DNA): TGTGCCACCAGCGTTTCAGGGAGGAGAGTAGCTTTCTTT. Its translation is CATSVSGRRVAFF. The chain links TRBV15 to TRBJ1-1; perhaps TRBD1 as D (5 bases). The CDR3 sequence is 13 residues long. Germline lookup yields CDR1 LNHNV and CDR2 YYDKDF (reference sequence). V was clipped by 5 bases and J by 10 bases, with 17 bases between them.

This clonotype occurred a few times. The V and J genes are TRBV10-3 and TRBJ2-7, with TRBD2 matching 9 bases. Germline assignment: CDR1 ENHRY and CDR2 SYGVKD. This CDR3 comprises 17 residues. With 2 bases clipped from V and 4 bases from J, the junction kept 12 bases outside the gene matches. The CDR3 region has the DNA TGTGCCATCAGTGAGCCGGACGGCGGGAGGGCCGGGTACGAGCAGTACTTC. Protein product: CAISEPDGGRAGYEQYF.

This clonotype has a count of ten or more. This chain links TRBV20-1 with TRBJ2-5, with 10 bases that match TRBD2. The CDR3 extends over 17 amino acids. Trimming at V came to 1 base and at J to 3 bases, leaving 11 bases not matched to a gene. Germline V gene lookup returns CDR1 DFQATT and CDR2 SNEGSKA (reference sequence). Here the CDR3 reads CSARGSVTSGMKETQYF. Written as DNA, the CDR3 is TGCAGTGCTAGAGGTTCAGTCACTAGCGGGATGAAAGAGACCCAGTACTTC.

This clonotype came up many times. The chain links TRBV28 to TRBJ2-5; 15 bases line up with TRBD2. Per germline, CDR1 MDHEN and CDR2 SYDVKM. V gave up 3 bases and J gave up 5 bases; unmatched junction bases: 10. The CDR3 consists of 18 residues. CDR3 bases: TGTGCCAGCAGTTTGGGGACTAGCGGGAGGATTCGCCAGGAGACCCAGTACTTC. Amino acids: CASSLGTSGRIRQETQYF.

This clonotype came up many times. The rearrangement links TRBV6-1 to TRBJ1-4; tentative D call: TRBD1 (5 bases). CDR3 size: 14 residues. V lost 4 bases and J 7 bases, leaving 13 bases between the germline ends. Germline V gene lookup returns CDR1 MNHNS and CDR2 SASEGT. CDR3 bases: TGTGCCAGCAGTGTCAGCCCCGGGGGTGAAAAACTGTTTTTT. As protein: CASSVSPGGEKLFF.

In this sample, this clonotype turned up many times. This sequence joins TRBV12-3 or TRBV12-4 and TRBJ2-3; D gene uncertain. V was clipped by 3 bases and J by 6 bases, with 4 bases between them. The CDR3 extends over 11 amino acids. The CDR3 protein is CASSFSDTQYF. The CDR3, as DNA: TGTGCCAGCAGTTTTTCCGATACGCAGTATTTT.

On this clonotype itself: This could be a read error, since a much larger clone is one nucleotide away. The chain links TRBV12-3 or TRBV12-4 to TRBJ2-7, with D unclear. Trimming pared 6 bases from V and 1 base from J, leaving 10 bases between. CDR3 length equals 13 residues. For the CDR3, the DNA is TGTGCCAGCAGCCAAGAAATATCCTACGAGCAGTACTTC. This translates into CASSQEISYEQYF.

In its sample, this clonotype was seen many times. The chain links TRBV2 to TRBJ1-4; tentative D call: TRBD1 (6 bases). The CDR3 covers 14 residues. The ends were cut back, 5 bases at V and 14 bases at J, with 21 bases in the middle. Germline V CDR1 and CDR2: SNHLY, FYNNEI. CDR3 region: CASSPDRIVFRLFF. The DNA for the CDR3 is TGTGCCAGCAGTCCCGACAGGATCGTCTTTCGGCTGTTTTTT.

The chain combines TRBV7-9 with TRBJ2-2, with D uncertain. CDR1 and CDR2 from the germline V gene are SEHNR and FQNEAQ (reference sequence). The germline V and J ends were trimmed by 3 bases and 4 bases, with 9 bases remaining between them. This CDR3 has 14 residues. The CDR3 DNA follows: TGTGCCAGCAGCTTCCGGGCCACCACCGGGGAGCTGTTTTTT. It translates to CASSFRATTGELFF.

The chain couples TRBV28 to TRBJ1-6; perhaps TRBD1 as D (6 bases). This CDR3 spans 13 amino acids. V lost 6 bases, J lost 7 bases, and 10 bases lay in between. Germline V gene sequence: CDR1 MDHEN, CDR2 SYDVKM. CDR3 in amino acids: CASRYRVNSPLHF. The CDR3 DNA reads TGTGCCAGCAGGTACAGGGTCAATTCACCCCTCCACTTT. Drawing the rest from reference TRBV28 and TRBJ1-6, the complete variable domain is DVKVTQSSRYLVKRTGEKVFLECVQDMDHENMFWYRQDPGLGLRLIYFSYDVKMKEKGDIPEGYSVSREKKERFSLILESASTNQTSMYLCASRYRVNSPLHFGNGTRLTVT.

This clonotype was detected ten times or more. This chain joins TRBV28 and TRBJ2-3, with 8 bases aligning to TRBD2. The germline V gene has CDR1 MDHEN and CDR2 SYDVKM. This CDR3 is built from 16 residues. With V trimmed by 6 bases and J by 4 bases, 12 bases remained unmatched. This CDR3 is CASSLRGSGDPDTQYF. The CDR3 nucleotides are TGTGCCAGCAGCCTCCGGGGTAGCGGGGACCCAGATACGCAGTATTTT. Combining the CDR3 with reference TRBV28 and TRBJ2-3 gives the whole variable domain DVKVTQSSRYLVKRTGEKVFLECVQDMDHENMFWYRQDPGLGLRLIYFSYDVKMKEKGDIPEGYSVSREKKERFSLILESASTNQTSMYLCASSLRGSGDPDTQYFGPGTRLTVL.

This clonotype was detected many times. The chain links TRBV3-1 to TRBJ2-1, with no clear D. Per germline, CDR1 LGHDT and CDR2 YNNKEL (reference sequence). The CDR3 extends over 11 amino acids. Trimming took 1 base from V and 8 from J, leaving 3 bases between them. The CDR3 DNA sequence: TGTGCCAGCAGCCAAGTTTATGAGCAGTTCTTC. It translates to CASSQVYEQFF.

In its sample, this clonotype was seen a few times. The chain is built from TRBV7-3 and TRBJ1-1; D remains ambiguous. There are 13 residues in the CDR3. V was pared by 3 bases and J by 3 bases, with 8 bases between. From germline, CDR1 is SGHTA and CDR2 FQGTGA. CDR3 in amino acids: CASSLTVDTEAFF. The CDR3 DNA is TGTGCCAGCAGCTTGACTGTGGACACTGAAGCTTTCTTT.

This clonotype was seen many times. The chain recombines TRBV7-2 with TRBJ1-2; the D gene is possibly TRBD1 (6 bases). Germline loops: CDR1 SGHTA, CDR2 FQGNSA. The CDR3 spans 16 residues. V lost 1 base, J lost 5 bases, and 17 bases lay in between. The CDR3 sequence is CASSLVHPQGRYGYTF. As DNA, the CDR3 is TGTGCCAGCAGCTTAGTCCATCCCCAGGGGCGGTATGGCTACACCTTC.

In this sample, this clonotype turned up many times. This chain connects TRBV27 to TRBJ1-6, with D tentatively TRBD1 (6 bases). This CDR3 has 15 residues. Trimming stripped 3 bases from V and 6 bases from J, with 12 bases between. Germline CDR1 and CDR2: MNHEY and SMNVEV (reference sequence). CDR3 nucleotide sequence: TGTGCCAGCAGTTTGCCGGACAGACCTAATTCACCCCTCCACTTT. It yields the protein CASSLPDRPNSPLHF.

This clonotype was seen at least ten times. The V call is TRBV6-1, the J call TRBJ2-2; the D gene is possibly TRBD2 (5 bases). The germline CDR1 and CDR2 sequences are MNHNS and SASEGT. CDR3 length: 18 residues. V lost 5 bases to trimming and J lost 6 bases, with 25 bases between them. The CDR3 DNA follows: TGTGCCAGCAGTCCCCGAGGGAAGGTCCCGATCCTAGCCGGGGAGCTGTTTTTT. This sequence encodes CASSPRGKVPILAGELFF.

About this clonotype: A much larger clone is a single base away; this may be a read error. This chain links TRBV12-3 or TRBV12-4 with TRBJ1-2; D perhaps matches TRBD1 (5 bases). The CDR3 consists of 13 residues. V was cut by 8 bases and J by 4 bases, with 14 bases left in between. The CDR3 spells CASEGRQRYGYTF. The CDR3 nucleotides read TGTGCCAGCGAGGGGCGGCAGCGCTATGGCTACACCTTC.